One sample yielded the 10 T cell receptor beta chains listed below, sequenced in a study of early T cells in non-severe SARS-CoV-2 infection. TCRdb recomputed calls from the 5' RACE reads with MiXCR, one row per CDR3 protein. The table includes tens of thousands of distinct CDR3 sequences, more than 4% detected once. The sequences come from whole blood, collected at baseline. The source is an adult who was a healthcare worker with PCR-confirmed SARS-CoV-2 infection or an uninfected control (not recorded which).

This clonotype was seen ten or more times. The V and J genes are TRBV19 and TRBJ1-5; D might be TRBD1 (6 bases). V lost 6 bases and J 5 bases, leaving 14 bases between the germline ends. CDR1 is LNHDA, CDR2 SQIVND, per germline (reference sequence). The CDR3 is 14 residues long. The CDR3 here is CASRRFGGDQPQHF. The CDR3 bases are TGTGCCAGTAGGCGTTTCGGGGGCGATCAGCCCCAGCATTTT. Full variable domain (outside the CDR3, taken from reference TRBV19 and TRBJ1-5): DGGITQSPKYLFRKEGQNVTLSCEQNLNHDAMYWYRQDPGQGLRLIYYSQIVNDFQKGDIAEGYSVSREKKESFPLTVTSAQKNPTAFYLCASRRFGGDQPQHFGDGTRLSIL.

This clonotype was picked up many times. CDR3 region: CASSIDGFTDNSYEQYF. DNA for the CDR3: TGTGCCAGTAGTATAGACGGTTTCACGGACAACTCCTACGAGCAGTACTTC. V and J are TRBV19 and TRBJ2-7, with a weak D call TRBD1 (5 bases). V shed 0 bases and J shed 0 bases, with 15 bases lying between them. Germline V gene data show CDR1 as LNHDA and CDR2 as SQIVND (reference sequence). The CDR3 consists of 17 residues.

This clonotype has more than one count but fewer than ten. V is TRBV12-3 or TRBV12-4 and J is TRBJ1-1, with D possibly TRBD1 on 6 matching bases. The ends were cut back, 5 bases at V and 4 bases at J, with 20 bases in the middle. This CDR3 region has 16 residues. The CDR3 nucleotides read TGTGCCAGCAGTCGGGAACGGACAGCATCAGGCACTGAAGCTTTCTTT. Its translation: CASSRERTASGTEAFF.

In this sample, this clonotype turned up many times. V gene TRBV13 combines with J gene TRBJ2-1; 12 nucleotides align to TRBD2. After removal of 5 bases from V and 7 bases from J, the junction contained 15 bases not matched to a gene. The CDR3 loop spans 18 amino acids. The germline CDR1 and CDR2 sequences are PRHDT and FYEKMQ (reference sequence). The CDR3 nucleotides read TGTGCCAGCAGCCTCACACGACTAGCGGGAGATCTAAGTAATGAGCAGTTCTTC. This translates into CASSLTRLAGDLSNEQFF.

The sample holds a few counts of this clonotype. The rearrangement links TRBV29-1 to TRBJ1-5; a weak D match, TRBD1 (5 bases). V was clipped by 7 bases and J by 3 bases, with 10 bases between them. Germline CDR1 is SQVTM and CDR2 is ANQGSEA. The CDR3 extends over 12 amino acids. CDR3 residues: CSAGQDNQPQHF. The CDR3 nucleotides read TGCAGCGCAGGACAAGACAATCAGCCCCAGCATTTT.

This clonotype was seen a few times. The V call is TRBV30, the J call TRBJ2-1; weak D call: TRBD2 (6 bases). Germline assignment: CDR1 GTSNPN and CDR2 SVGIG (reference sequence). V was trimmed by 0 bases and J by 3 bases, leaving 9 bases between them. The CDR3 sequence is 14 residues long. CDR3 protein: CAWSVGDFYNEQFF. CDR3 DNA sequence: TGTGCCTGGAGTGTCGGGGACTTCTACAATGAGCAGTTCTTC.

The J gene is TRBJ2-2, the V gene TRBV9; the D gene could be TRBD1 or TRBD2 (5 bases each). The CDR3 consists of 16 residues. V was shortened by 4 bases and J by 0 bases, with 13 bases between the two germline ends. Germline CDR1 SGDLS, CDR2 YYNGEE. CDR3 residues: CASSPGAAANTGELFF. DNA of the CDR3: TGTGCCAGCAGCCCCGGGGCAGCCGCGAACACCGGGGAGCTGTTTTTT. The full variable domain, completed using reference TRBV9 and TRBJ2-2, is DSGVTQTPKHLITATGQRVTLRCSPRSGDLSVYWYQQSLDQGLQFLIQYYNGEERAKGNILERFSAQQFPDLHSELNLSSLELGDSALYFCASSPGAAANTGELFFGEGSRLTVL.

In this sample, this clonotype turned up a few times. The chain employs TRBV20-1 and TRBJ2-1, with 7 nucleotides matching TRBD2. The CDR3 is 12 amino acids. The germline V gene has CDR1 DFQATT and CDR2 SNEGSKA (reference sequence). Unmatched junction bases numbered 3, after V lost 4 bases and J lost 6 bases. CDR3 region: CSAKGGSNEQFF. The CDR3 region has the DNA TGCAGTGCTAAGGGAGGGAGCAATGAGCAGTTCTTC.

This clonotype was found many times. This chain links TRBV12-3 or TRBV12-4 with TRBJ1-2, with TRBD1 as a possible D gene (5 bases). This CDR3 comprises 15 residues. V lost 6 bases, J lost 4 bases, and 18 bases lay in between. In DNA form, the CDR3 reads TGTGCCAGCAGCCAAAGCGGGGGAGTCGGCTATGGCTACACCTTC. It is translated as CASSQSGGVGYGYTF.

The table lists this clonotype with many counts. V and J are TRBV20-1 and TRBJ2-7; 14 positions agree with TRBD2. Losses at the gene ends were 4 bases for V and 2 bases for J; bases not matched to a gene: 13. Per germline, CDR1 DFQATT and CDR2 SNEGSKA (reference sequence). The CDR3 is 18 residues long. As DNA, the CDR3 is TGCAGTGCTAACCTGAGGACTAGCGGGGGGCAGGGACCCTACGAGCAGTACTTC. Its translation is CSANLRTSGGQGPYEQYF.